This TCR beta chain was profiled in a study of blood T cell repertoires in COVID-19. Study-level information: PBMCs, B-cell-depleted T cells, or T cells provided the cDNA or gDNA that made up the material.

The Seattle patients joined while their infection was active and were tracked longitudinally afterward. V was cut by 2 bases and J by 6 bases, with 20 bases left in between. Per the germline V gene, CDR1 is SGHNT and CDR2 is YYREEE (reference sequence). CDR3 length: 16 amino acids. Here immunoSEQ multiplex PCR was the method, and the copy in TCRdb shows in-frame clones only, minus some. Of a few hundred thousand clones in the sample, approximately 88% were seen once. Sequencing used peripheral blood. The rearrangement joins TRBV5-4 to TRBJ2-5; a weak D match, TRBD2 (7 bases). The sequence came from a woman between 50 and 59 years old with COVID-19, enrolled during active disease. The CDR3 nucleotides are TGTGCCAGCAGCTTTGGGACTACAGGGTTGGGGAAGACCCAGTACTTC. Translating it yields CASSFGTTGLGKTQYF.